The source of this T cell receptor beta chain is a study of shared clonotypes between healthy human individuals. Study-level results: Between several donors, naive CD4 clonotypes were shared at a level of about 5.3%. Researchers found naive subsets generally carried larger estimated richness than memory subsets.

Only in-frame clones appear in the TCRdb table, and some are missing; sequencing was by immunoSEQ multiplex PCR. The sample shows 1 million to 1.2 million clones, 77% of them seen only once. Regarding this clone: The antigen is not known.

This receptor was identified in a man aged 18-30 years in good health. Some clones in this sample may be carry-over from other donors' samples. Sequences were obtained from memory CD4+ T cells from PBMCs. Subset defined: CD45RA-negative fraction.

DNA for the CDR3: TGTGCCAGCAGTAGACCCCTGGGGTCAGATACGCAGTATTTT. This gives the protein CASSRPLGSDTQYF. The chain joins TRBV28 to TRBJ2-3; the D is unclear. V was shortened by 5 bases and J by 4 bases, with 13 bases between the two germline ends. The CDR3 consists of 14 residues. CDR1 is MDHEN, CDR2 SYDVKM, per germline. Complete variable domain (other parts from reference TRBV28 and TRBJ2-3): DVKVTQSSRYLVKRTGEKVFLECVQDMDHENMFWYRQDPGLGLRLIYFSYDVKMKEKGDIPEGYSVSREKKERFSLILESASTNQTSMYLCASSRPLGSDTQYFGPGTRLTVL.